This paragraph reports one TCR beta chain. This specimen comes from a study of blood T cell repertoires in COVID-19. Across the whole study: Acute and convalescent COVID-19 specimens originated in the United States, Italy and Spain. PBMCs, B-cell-depleted T cells, or T cells were the source of the cDNA or gDNA that made up the material.

The CDR3 consists of 14 residues. The germline gives CDR1 SGHRS, CDR2 YFSETQ. J gave up 5 bases and V 1 base, and 1 base lay outside the gene matches. Authors' data handling: Estimated nucleated cell counts came from reference gene primer amplification. Sequencing was performed with immunoSEQ multiplex PCR; in TCRdb, only in-frame clones are kept and a portion is missing. Clonal size and the V and J genes are those of that table, whereas D and trimming came from the DNA. The data hold 90,000 to 150,000 clones, with 75% to 85% observed a single time. The chain joins TRBV5-1 to TRBJ2-2; TRBD1 matches 8 bases. Specimen: peripheral blood. The receptor's source is a woman of 80 years or more with acute or convalescent COVID-19. The CDR3 DNA follows: TGCGCCAGCAGCTTGACAGGGGGGACCGGGGAGCTGTTTTTT. Its translation: CASSLTGGTGELFF.